A selection of T cell receptor beta chains follows, all from one sample in a study of CD8+CD57+ T cells in acquired aplastic anemia. MiXCR, applied by TCRdb to the reads, yields one record per CDR3 protein. The table includes some 200,000 distinct CDR3 sequences, about 60% detected once. Sequencing was performed on sorted CD4+, CD8+, or CD8+CD57+ T cells (not recorded which) from PBMCs. Every receptor here comes from a human donor with aplastic anemia. Both conserved end residues are part of each CDR3. The D gene is left open where the match is weak. Clone size is given for some rows only: seen once, a few or many times, or a class if the clone is expanded.

>TRBV10-2|TRBJ2-7|TRBD1|few
TGCGCCACCCGGGACAGATCCTACGAGCAGTACTTC
CATRDRSYEQYF
>TRBV7-3|TRBJ1-6|-|-
TGTGCCAGCAGCCCGGGGGGCGGGAGCTCCTATAATTCACCCCTCCACTTT
CASSPGGGSSYNSPLHF
>TRBV20-1|TRBJ2-7|-|-
TGCAGTGCTAGACGCAGGGACGTAACCATCGAGCAGTACTTC
CSARRRDVTIEQYF
>TRBV20-1|TRBJ2-5|TRBD2|-
TGCAGTGCGCCGACTAGCGGGGGAAAGACCCAGTACTTC
CSAPTSGGKTQYF
>TRBV7-9|TRBJ1-1|-|-
TGTGCCAGCAGCTTAGGGATAGGGCCGGGCACTGAAGCTTTCTTT
CASSLGIGPGTEAFF
>TRBV7-2|TRBJ2-1|-|-
TGTGCCAGCAGCTTTGTGAAGGGCTCCTACAATGAGCAGTTCTTC
CASSFVKGSYNEQFF
>TRBV7-3|TRBJ1-6|-|-
TGTGCCAGCAGCGTAGGAACAGGGCCTTGTTCACCCCTCCACTTT
CASSVGTGPCSPLHF
>TRBV2|TRBJ1-4|TRBD1|-
TGTGCCAGCAGCACCCTTCGGGGGACAGGGAGGCGGGACACAACTAATGAAAAACTGTTTTTT
CASSTLRGTGRRDTTNEKLFF
>TRBV7-9|TRBJ2-5|TRBD1|-
TGTGCCAGCAGCTTAGGCCCTGGTACAGGGGGCCTGGAGACCCAGTACTTC
CASSLGPGTGGLETQYF
>TRBV9|TRBJ2-7|-|-
TGTGCCAGCAGCGTCACTAGTGAAGCCTACGAGCAGTACTTC
CASSVTSEAYEQYF
>TRBV20-1|TRBJ2-5|TRBD1|-
TGCAGTGCTAGACGGGACAGGTCGGGGGAGACCCAGTACTTC
CSARRDRSGETQYF
>TRBV7-6|TRBJ2-2|-|-
TGTGCCAGCAGCCTAGGGGGACAAAGGTTTGGGAACACCGGGGAGCTGTTTTTT
CASSLGGQRFGNTGELFF
>TRBV6-6|TRBJ2-7|-|-
TGTGCCAGCAGTTACCGGGCGGCCTACGAGCAGTACTTC
CASSYRAAYEQYF
>TRBV7-8|TRBJ2-7|-|few
TGTGCCAGCAGCCTCCAGAACGAGCAGTACTTC
CASSLQNEQYF
>TRBV12-3/TRBV12-4|TRBJ2-3|-|-
TGTGCCAGCAGTTTGCCCGGGGTCTTAGATACGCAGTATTTT
CASSLPGVLDTQYF
>TRBV10-3|TRBJ2-5|-|once
TGTGCCACGACAACGGGGATGGGGGAGACCCAGTACTTC
CATTTGMGETQYF
>TRBV20-1|TRBJ1-6|TRBD1|-
TGCAGTGCTAGAGGGGGACAGGTCGATTCACCCCTCCACTTT
CSARGGQVDSPLHF
>TRBV2|TRBJ2-5|-|-
TGTGCCAGCGGCTCTAGCGAAAAATTCGCTGGGGAAGAGACCCAGTACTTC
CASGSSEKFAGEETQYF